The source of this T cell receptor (beta chain) is a study of spatial heterogeneity in lung cancer. Trimming took 7 bases from V and 1 from J, leaving 20 bases between them. The CDR3 spans 17 residues. Germline V gene data show CDR1 as SGHRS and CDR2 as YFSETQ. Stated time point: sample taken at primary tumor resection. Tumor, nontumor lung or frozen PBMC supplied whole RNA, sequenced without sorting. This clonotype was seen a handful of times. Using its own MiXCR run on the 5' RACE reads, TCRdb lists one record per CDR3 protein. This table has roughly 80,000 distinct CDR3 sequences, over 10% appearing once.

The source of this sequence is a male donor with early-stage non-small cell lung cancer. The specimen comprised PBMCs, sampled at surgery. V usage is TRBV5-1 and J usage is TRBJ2-2; a weak D match, TRBD1 (5 bases). The CDR3 nucleotides are TGCGCCAGCCGATCAGCTGGACAACAACTGAACACCGGGGAGCTGTTTTTT. Protein sequence: CASRSAGQQLNTGELFF.